This TCR beta chain was identified in a study of CD8+ T cells in alopecia areata. It was from alopecia areata patients that lesional scalp punch biopsies and peripheral blood were collected. Cell sorting on a FACSAria was used to separate CD4+ and CD8+ T cells from the PBMCs. Between the trimmed V and J ends, which lost 4 bases and 8 bases, there was a span of 9 bases. Germline CDR1 and CDR2: KGHSH and LQKENI. The CDR3 has 12 amino acids. This clone was recorded once. RNA was extracted and reverse transcribed into cDNA as the sequencing template. Profiled with immunoSEQ multiplex PCR; TCRdb holds only in-frame clones, not every one. The data show about 150,000 clones, around 47% seen once.

The chain recombines TRBV18 with TRBJ2-1; D remains unclear. Sequencing used CD4+ T cells sorted from blood. This TCR was recovered from a human donor with alopecia areata. The CDR3, as DNA: TGTGCCAGCTCACATGGGTTAGATGAGCAGTTCTTC. Protein: CASSHGLDEQFF.